The 25 T cell receptor beta chains below were found in one sample sequenced in a study of response to subunit inactivated influenza vaccine. TCRdb re-called the RT-PCR reads with MiXCR, one entry per CDR3 protein. The table lists just under 550,000 distinct CDR3 sequences, approximately 22% of them singletons, with about 2.8% in the top ten. These sequences were also reported in another study, on T cells expressing NK-cell markers. As reported in that work: In generating TCR beta cDNA, 5'RACE template switching with UMIs was used.

The specimen comprised CD4+ T cells sorted from PBMCs, sampled about 12 days after vaccination. All receptors derive from a man aged 50 or older who received an inactivated influenza vaccine.

This clonotype was seen more than once but under ten times. The gene calls are TRBV20-1 and TRBJ1-2, with 9 bases that match TRBD1. Germline assignment: CDR1 DFQATT and CDR2 SNEGSKA (reference sequence). The V gene end was trimmed by 5 bases and the J gene end by 6 bases; junction bases not matched to a gene: 13. The CDR3 length is 15 residues. The CDR3 coding sequence is TGCAGTGCTGAAGCATGGACAGGGGATCATGATGGCTACACCTTC. It is translated as CSAEAWTGDHDGYTF.

The V call is TRBV6-2 or TRBV6-3, the J call TRBJ2-2; no clear D. V was trimmed by 6 bases and J by 4 bases, leaving 9 bases between them. CDR1 and CDR2 (germline): MNHEY, SVGEGT. The CDR3 is 13 amino acids. The CDR3 loop reads CASSPVLTGELFF. The CDR3 DNA reads as TGTGCCAGCAGCCCCGTTCTCACCGGGGAGCTGTTTTTT.

This clonotype was found a few times. V is TRBV7-2 and J is TRBJ2-5; unclear D gene. The germline V gene encodes CDR1 SGHTA and CDR2 FQGNSA. The CDR3 is made up of 13 amino acids. Trimming took off 5 bases at V and 1 base at J, with 8 bases between the two ends. The CDR3 region has the DNA TGTGCCAGCAGCCCTCCCCTCCAAGAGACCCAGTACTTC. Its protein is CASSPPLQETQYF.

This clonotype was seen a few times. The chain employs TRBV5-1 and TRBJ2-2; possible D gene TRBD1, 5 bases. CDR3 length equals 16 residues. Germline assignment: CDR1 SGHRS and CDR2 YFSETQ. V lost 5 bases and J lost 0, with 14 bases in between. CDR3 in amino acids: CASSSGHQANTGELFF. CDR3 coding DNA: TGCGCCAGCAGTAGTGGACACCAAGCGAACACCGGGGAGCTGTTTTTT.

The V call is TRBV7-6, the J call TRBJ2-7, with D perhaps matching TRBD2 (5 bases). This CDR3 contains 11 residues. Germline CDR1 reads SGHVS; CDR2 reads FNYEAQ. Deletions cut 9 bases from V and 3 bases from J, with 9 bases between. CDR3 nucleotide sequence: TGTGCCAGTGAACTAGTCTACGAGCAGTACTTC. This gives the protein CASELVYEQYF. The whole variable domain, remainder taken from reference TRBV7-6 and TRBJ2-7, is GAGVSQSPRYKVTKRGQDVALRCDPISGHVSLYWYRQALGQGPEFLTYFNYEAQQDKSGLPNDRFSAERPEGSISTLTIQRTEQRDSAMYRCASELVYEQYFGPGTRLTVT.

The rearrangement links TRBV7-2 to TRBJ2-2; TRBD1 aligns across 7 bases. Germline-derived CDR1 and CDR2 are SGHTA and FQGNSA. The trim removed 4 bases at V and 4 bases at J, leaving 6 bases unmatched. The CDR3 is 15 amino acids. This CDR3 reads CASSSNDRATGELFF. As DNA, the CDR3 is TGTGCCAGCAGCTCCAATGACAGGGCCACCGGGGAGCTGTTTTTT.

This clonotype was found a few times. The rearrangement uses TRBV2 and TRBJ2-5; D is uncertain. Trimming pared 3 bases from V and 2 bases from J, leaving 13 bases between. This CDR3 spans 15 amino acids. CDR1 and CDR2 from the germline V gene are SNHLY and FYNNEI. The CDR3 reads CASSEPPAGQETQYF. The CDR3 nucleotides are TGTGCCAGCAGTGAGCCCCCGGCAGGACAAGAGACCCAGTACTTC.

This clonotype came up a few times. The chain has TRBV7-9 and TRBJ1-4; TRBD1 aligns across 10 bases. The J segment lost 8 bases and the V segment lost 1 base, leaving 7 bases of the junction unmatched. From germline, CDR1 is SEHNR and CDR2 FQNEAQ (reference sequence). CDR3 length: 16 amino acids. The CDR3: CASSLGGTGAEEKLFF. CDR3 sequence (DNA): TGTGCCAGCAGCTTAGGAGGGACAGGGGCGGAAGAAAAACTGTTTTTT.

This clonotype has only a few counts. This chain uses TRBV7-2 with TRBJ1-1; the D is unclear. Trimming removed 3 bases at V and 4 bases at J, with 12 bases between. Germline CDR1 is SGHTA and CDR2 is FQGNSA. The CDR3 spans 14 residues. The CDR3 region is CASSLMASGTEAFF. CDR3 nucleotides: TGTGCCAGCAGCTTGATGGCTAGCGGCACTGAAGCTTTCTTT.

The chain has TRBV15 and TRBJ2-6, with D uncertain. V lost 0 bases and J 0 bases, leaving 3 bases between the germline ends. CDR1 and CDR2 from the germline V gene are LNHNV and YYDKDF (reference sequence). This CDR3 contains 15 residues. CDR3 amino acids: CATSRDLSGANVLTF. The CDR3 coding sequence is TGTGCCACCAGCAGAGATCTCTCTGGGGCCAACGTCCTGACTTTC.

The V gene is TRBV20-1, the J gene TRBJ1-1; D gene ambiguous. Germline V CDR1 and CDR2: DFQATT, SNEGSKA (reference sequence). The CDR3 totals 16 residues. Trimming left V 0 bases short and J 1 base short, with 15 bases between. CDR3 amino acids: CSARDLGPKGNTEAFF. Here the CDR3 DNA reads TGCAGTGCTAGAGATTTAGGCCCCAAAGGGAACACTGAAGCTTTCTTT.

This clonotype was recorded a few times. V is TRBV20-1 and J is TRBJ2-7; TRBD2 is a possible D gene (6 bases). The V gene lost 5 bases and the J gene lost 2 bases, with 19 bases spanning the gap. Germline V gives CDR1 DFQATT, CDR2 SNEGSKA (reference sequence). This CDR3 has 15 amino acids. CDR3 loop: CSAPRVGRTTYEQYF. As DNA, the CDR3 is TGCAGTGCTCCCAGGGTGGGGCGGACTACCTACGAGCAGTACTTC.

The chain combines TRBV11-1 with TRBJ2-4; 13 positions agree with TRBD2. Germline V gene lookup returns CDR1 SGHAT and CDR2 FQDESV (reference sequence). This CDR3 is built from 18 residues. V shed 5 bases, J shed 0 bases, and the junction held 7 bases outside the gene matches. The CDR3 sequence is CASSPGLAGVLAKNIQYF. The CDR3 coding sequence is TGTGCCAGCAGCCCCGGACTAGCGGGGGTACTAGCCAAAAACATTCAGTACTTC.

This clonotype was seen a handful of times. The gene calls are TRBV5-1 and TRBJ2-1; 16 nucleotides line up with TRBD2. Germline-derived CDR1 and CDR2 are SGHRS and YFSETQ. This CDR3 comprises 16 residues. The J segment lost 10 bases and the V segment lost 2 bases, leaving 6 bases of the junction unmatched. The CDR3 loop reads CASSFGTSGRASEQFF. The CDR3 nucleotides read TGCGCCAGCAGCTTTGGGACTAGCGGGAGGGCCTCCGAGCAGTTCTTC. The complete variable domain, with remaining parts taken from reference TRBV5-1 and TRBJ2-1, reads KAGVTQTPRYLIKTRGQQVTLSCSPISGHRSVSWYQQTPGQGLQFLFEYFSETQRNKGNFPGRFSGRQFSNSRSEMNVSTLELGDSALYLCASSFGTSGRASEQFFGPGTRLTVL.

This chain uses TRBV7-8 with TRBJ1-5; the match to TRBD1 covers 7 bases. The CDR3 runs to 15 residues. Germline V gene data show CDR1 as SGHVS and CDR2 as FQNEAQ. The V and J ends lost 5 bases and 3 bases, in that order; junction bases with no gene match: 7. The CDR3 DNA sequence: TGTGCCAGCAGCCCTGAGACAGGGTACAATCAGCCCCAGCATTTT. It is translated as CASSPETGYNQPQHF.

The genes are TRBV11-3 and TRBJ2-2; D is ambiguous. The CDR3 spans 14 residues. CDR1 and CDR2 (germline): SGHNT, YENEEA. V was pared by 0 bases and J by 4 bases, with 6 bases between. The CDR3 loop reads CASSLDTRTGELFF. DNA for the CDR3: TGTGCCAGCAGCTTAGATACTCGCACCGGGGAGCTGTTTTTT.

The table lists this clonotype with many counts. The chain has TRBV9 and TRBJ2-1; D uncertain. The V and J ends lost 0 bases and 2 bases respectively, with 3 bases between them. The CDR3 consists of 13 residues. From germline, CDR1 is SGDLS and CDR2 YYNGEE. In nucleotides, the CDR3 is TGTGCCAGCAGCGTAGGAACCTACAATGAGCAGTTCTTC. Amino acid sequence: CASSVGTYNEQFF.

The rearrangement joins TRBV5-1 to TRBJ2-3; 8 bases are shared with TRBD2. The CDR3 covers 14 residues. CDR1 is SGHRS and CDR2 is YFSETQ in the germline V gene. J lost 5 bases, V lost 4 bases, and 6 bases had no gene match. The CDR3 sequence: CASSPGGGVDTQYF. The CDR3 DNA reads TGCGCCAGCAGCCCGGGAGGGGGGGTAGATACGCAGTATTTT.

The gene calls are TRBV9 and TRBJ2-3, with 8 bases identical to TRBD1. Per germline, CDR1 SGDLS and CDR2 YYNGEE. Trimming cost V 6 bases and J 2 bases; bases outside gene matches: 5. The length of the CDR3 is 14 residues. For the CDR3, the DNA is TGTGCCAGCACCCGGACAGGGAACACAGATACGCAGTATTTT. It specifies CASTRTGNTDTQYF.

The chain joins TRBV10-3 to TRBJ2-1, with D possibly TRBD2 on 6 matching bases. The CDR3 is 11 amino acids. The germline V gene has CDR1 ENHRY and CDR2 SYGVKD. The CDR3 here is CARTWRGEQFF. In DNA form, the CDR3 reads TGTGCTAGGACCTGGAGGGGAGAGCAGTTCTTC.

This rearrangement joins TRBV15 to TRBJ1-1, with D unclear. Germline V gene data show CDR1 as LNHNV and CDR2 as YYDKDF (reference sequence). V lost 2 bases to trimming and J lost 3 bases, with 10 bases between them. The CDR3 covers 14 residues. The CDR3 coding sequence is TGTGCCACCAGCAGAAAGGGTGGGTACACTGAAGCTTTCTTT. Translating gives CATSRKGGYTEAFF.

The J gene is TRBJ2-7, the V gene TRBV14, with D possibly matching TRBD2 (6 bases). V was pared by 2 bases and J by 1 base, with 18 bases between. Germline-derived CDR1 and CDR2 are SGHDN and FVKESK. CDR3 size: 17 residues. CDR3 DNA: TGTGCCAGCAGCCAAAGATGGCTGCGGGATACTTCCTACGAGCAGTACTTC. The encoded protein is CASSQRWLRDTSYEQYF.

This clonotype was counted between two and nine times. This rearrangement joins TRBV12-3 or TRBV12-4 to TRBJ1-5; a possible D gene is TRBD1 (5 bases). V lost 6 bases, J lost 2 bases, and 14 bases lay in between. CDR3 length: 15 residues. The CDR3 nucleotides read TGTGCCAGCAGCCCCGAATGGGGGGGCAATCAGCCCCAGCATTTT. Protein product: CASSPEWGGNQPQHF.

This clonotype was counted a few times. V and J are TRBV4-3 and TRBJ2-1, with 8 bases lining up with TRBD2. J lost 4 bases, V lost 0 bases, and 11 bases had no gene match. This CDR3 has 18 residues. Germline lookup yields CDR1 LGHNA and CDR2 YSLEER. The CDR3 DNA sequence: TGCGCCAGCAGCCAAGATTTCTCATCGGGAGGGGTATACAATGAGCAGTTCTTC. This translates into CASSQDFSSGGVYNEQFF.

This clonotype has only a few counts. The genes are TRBV5-1 and TRBJ1-1; perhaps TRBD1 as D (5 bases). Germline values: CDR1 SGHRS, CDR2 YFSETQ. The CDR3 contains 16 residues. V lost 0 bases and J 0 bases, leaving 12 bases between the germline ends. CDR3 loop: CASSLVWGQMNTEAFF. The CDR3 DNA follows: TGCGCCAGCAGCTTGGTGTGGGGCCAAATGAACACTGAAGCTTTCTTT. The full variable domain, with the rest looked up from reference TRBV5-1 and TRBJ1-1, is KAGVTQTPRYLIKTRGQQVTLSCSPISGHRSVSWYQQTPGQGLQFLFEYFSETQRNKGNFPGRFSGRQFSNSRSEMNVSTLELGDSALYLCASSLVWGQMNTEAFFGQGTRLTVV.